One sample yielded the 24 T cell receptor beta chains listed below, sequenced in a study of T cell repertoires in cytomegalovirus infection. TCRdb re-called the reads with MiXCR, one entry per CDR3 protein. Of about 300,000 distinct CDR3 sequences listed, 9.6% were seen once; the top ten hold around 2.4%. Sequencing input: PBMCs. These TCRs come from a human donor in good health (CMV status not recorded). Some clones in this sample may be carry-over from other donors' samples.

This clonotype was seen a few times. The V and J genes are TRBV14 and TRBJ2-2; TRBD2 aligns across 8 bases. The CDR3 is made up of 16 amino acids. Germline CDR1 and CDR2: SGHDN and FVKESK. J was trimmed by 4 bases and V by 3 bases; bases with no gene match: 7. CDR3 amino acids: CASSHKPGTSTGELFF. The DNA of the CDR3 is TGTGCCAGCAGCCACAAACCCGGGACTAGCACCGGGGAGCTGTTTTTT.

The chain joins TRBV20-1 to TRBJ2-4; the D is unclear. From germline, CDR1 is DFQATT and CDR2 SNEGSKA (reference sequence). V was pared by 0 bases and J by 9 bases, with 9 bases between. This CDR3 comprises 12 residues. CDR3 bases: TGCAGTGCTAGAGATCGGAATCTCATTCAGTACTTC. It yields the protein CSARDRNLIQYF.

This clonotype showed up many times. The chain couples TRBV6-1 to TRBJ2-7; D might be TRBD2 (6 bases). The germline V gene has CDR1 MNHNS and CDR2 SASEGT. The length of the CDR3 is 15 residues. The CDR3 DNA is TGTGCCAGCAGTTACTCAGGAGGGACCTCCAACGAGCAGTACGTC. It codes for CASSYSGGTSNEQYV.

Concerning this clonotype: A clone one base away is much larger, so this may be a read error. The chain combines TRBV5-6 with TRBJ2-1, with D uncertain. In germline, CDR1 is SGHDT, CDR2 YYEEEE. Trimming pared 0 bases from V and 8 bases from J, leaving 3 bases between. This CDR3 has 11 amino acids. Written as DNA, the CDR3 is TGTGCCAGCAGCTTGGTCGATGAGCAGTTCTTC. It specifies CASSLVDEQFF.

This clonotype was observed many times. V and J are TRBV6-5 and TRBJ2-2; D gene unclear. CDR1 is MNHEY, CDR2 SVGAGI, per germline. V was clipped by 2 bases and J by 5 bases, with 12 bases between them. The CDR3 loop spans 15 amino acids. CDR3 sequence reads: CASSYRPGGTGELFF. The CDR3 nucleotides are TGTGCCAGCAGTTACCGCCCAGGTGGTACCGGGGAGCTGTTTTTT.

This clonotype came up many times. The V and J genes are TRBV7-9 and TRBJ1-4; no firm D call. Trimming took 4 bases from V and 0 from J, leaving 15 bases between them. The CDR3 runs 17 residues. Germline CDR1 and CDR2: SEHNR and FQNEAQ (reference sequence). The CDR3, as DNA: TGTGCCAGCAGCTCCCCCCCCACAGAACCAACTAATGAAAAACTGTTTTTT. It codes for CASSSPPTEPTNEKLFF.

This clonotype came up a few times. The V gene is TRBV20-1, the J gene TRBJ2-5, with 7 bases matching TRBD1. The junction had 8 bases not matched to a gene; V was cut back by 3 bases and J by 10 bases. This CDR3 has 12 amino acids. Per the germline V gene, CDR1 is DFQATT and CDR2 is SNEGSKA (reference sequence). The CDR3 DNA is TGCAGTGCTAGCCCCGACAGGGCGGGCCAGTACTTC. Protein: CSASPDRAGQYF.

In this sample, this clonotype turned up many times. The V and J genes are TRBV7-6 and TRBJ2-2; 12 bases align to TRBD2. Trimming removed 4 bases from V and 5 bases from J; junction bases left unmatched: 14. The CDR3 totals 19 residues. CDR1 and CDR2 from the germline V gene are SGHVS and FNYEAQ. The CDR3 spells CASSSPRTSGAYGTGELFF. Written as DNA, the CDR3 is TGTGCCAGCAGCTCTCCACGGACTAGCGGGGCCTATGGAACCGGGGAGCTGTTTTTT.

This clonotype was detected many times. The chain links TRBV7-2 to TRBJ1-2; unclear D gene. Germline CDR1 reads SGHTA; CDR2 reads FQGNSA. The CDR3 has 14 residues. V shed 1 base and J shed 5 bases, with 11 bases lying between them. CDR3 loop: CASSLEKGKYGYTF. The CDR3 bases are TGTGCCAGCAGCTTAGAGAAAGGGAAGTATGGCTACACCTTC.

This clonotype was seen repeatedly, ten times or more. The gene calls are TRBV19 and TRBJ1-1; possible D gene TRBD1, 5 bases. V was cut by 1 base and J by 10 bases, with 19 bases left in between. Germline V gene sequence: CDR1 LNHDA, CDR2 SQIVND (reference sequence). CDR3 length equals 15 residues. CDR3 nucleotide sequence: TGTGCCAGTAGTATAGTCGGGGGGGAGGCTCGGAGAGCTTTCTTT. The encoded protein is CASSIVGGEARRAFF.

At least ten counts were recorded for this clonotype. The V call is TRBV20-1, the J call TRBJ2-4; 9 nucleotides agree with TRBD2. V lost 1 base to trimming and J lost 9 bases; unmatched junction nucleotides: 7. The germline V gene encodes CDR1 DFQATT and CDR2 SNEGSKA (reference sequence). The CDR3 length is 14 residues. In DNA form, the CDR3 reads TGCAGTGCTAGAGGCCCAGCGGGGGGTGGCATTCAGTACTTC. Residues: CSARGPAGGGIQYF.

This clonotype was recorded many times. This rearrangement joins TRBV6-2 or TRBV6-3 to TRBJ2-7; 8 nucleotides match TRBD1. Germline CDR1 is MNHEY and CDR2 is SVGEGT. After removal of 4 bases from V and 6 bases from J, the junction contained 11 bases not matched to a gene. The CDR3 length is 15 residues. The CDR3 region is CASSFFQGASVEQYV. The CDR3 nucleotides read TGTGCCAGCAGTTTCTTCCAGGGGGCATCGGTCGAGCAGTACGTC.

In this sample, this clonotype turned up many times. V usage is TRBV6-6 and J usage is TRBJ1-1, with D possibly TRBD1 on 5 matching bases. In germline, CDR1 is MNHNY, CDR2 SVGAGI (reference sequence). The CDR3 length is 13 residues. With 0 bases removed from V and 6 bases from J, the gap between germline ends came to 8 bases. DNA for the CDR3: TGTGCCAGCAGTTACTCGAGGGGTGCTGAAGCTTTCTTT. Translating it yields CASSYSRGAEAFF.

In this sample, this clonotype turned up many times. This chain joins TRBV20-1 and TRBJ1-5; D uncertain. Germline-derived CDR1 and CDR2 are DFQATT and SNEGSKA (reference sequence). There are 12 residues in the CDR3. For the CDR3, the DNA is TGCAGCGTTCGGGGTTACGATCAGCCCCAGCATTTT. It codes for CSVRGYDQPQHF.

In its sample, this clonotype was seen many times. The V call is TRBV20-1, the J call TRBJ1-6; a possible D gene is TRBD1 (5 bases). This CDR3 region has 14 residues. Germline V lookup: CDR1 DFQATT, CDR2 SNEGSKA (reference sequence). Trimming shortened V by 3 bases and J by 10 bases, and 16 bases separated the two germline ends. CDR3 nucleotide sequence: TGCAGTGCTAGTGCCGGGACCTCGTTCTCACCCCTCCACTTT. It yields the protein CSASAGTSFSPLHF.

There are many counts of this clonotype. The chain combines TRBV29-1 with TRBJ1-1, with a tentative D call TRBD1 (5 bases). The V gene's germline CDR1 is SQVTM and CDR2 ANQGSEA. With 6 bases removed from V and 1 base from J, the gap between germline ends came to 12 bases. The CDR3 has 13 residues. This CDR3 reads CSVRDGTNTEAFF. For the CDR3, the DNA is TGCAGCGTCCGGGACGGAACGAACACTGAAGCTTTCTTT.

This clonotype was found a few times. The chain couples TRBV5-1 to TRBJ2-1; D assignment may be TRBD1 or TRBD2 (5 bases each). The CDR3 has 14 amino acids. Trimming removed 2 bases at V and 3 bases at J, with 9 bases between. From germline, CDR1 is SGHRS and CDR2 YFSETQ. CDR3 region: CASSFEGFYNEQFF. The CDR3 bases are TGCGCCAGCAGCTTTGAGGGGTTCTACAATGAGCAGTTCTTC.

This clonotype was seen ten or more times. One end of the junction varies from germline; a read error may be responsible. The rearrangement links TRBV20-1 to TRBJ2-5; D remains unclear. CDR1 is DFQATT and CDR2 is SNEGSKA in the germline V gene (reference sequence). This CDR3 is 13 amino acids long. This CDR3 is CSAPAMGQGTQYF. The CDR3 bases are TGCAGTGCTCCTGCCATGGGCCAAGGGACCCAGTACTTC.

This clonotype was counted many times. This could be a read error, since a much larger clone is one nucleotide away. V gene TRBV12-3 or TRBV12-4 combines with J gene TRBJ1-1, with a possible D match to TRBD1 (5 bases). The ends were cut back, 6 bases at V and 1 base at J, with 9 bases in the middle. This CDR3 comprises 13 residues. CDR3 protein: CASRHDRNTEAFF. The CDR3 DNA follows: TGTGCCAGCAGGCACGACAGGAACACTGAAGCTTTCTTT.

In its sample, this clonotype was seen many times. This chain connects TRBV18 to TRBJ2-5, with D tentatively TRBD1 (5 bases). Germline loops: CDR1 KGHSH, CDR2 LQKENI. Trimming took 3 bases from V and 2 from J, leaving 13 bases between them. The CDR3 length is 15 residues. The CDR3 DNA sequence: TGTGCCAGCTCACCCTTTTCCAGGGATCAAGAGACCCAGTACTTC. It is translated as CASSPFSRDQETQYF.

This clonotype was detected ten times or more. The chain is built from TRBV14 and TRBJ1-1; TRBD1 aligns across 7 bases. V lost 3 bases, J lost 6 bases, and 7 bases stayed unmatched. Germline CDR1 reads SGHDN; CDR2 reads FVKESK. The CDR3 loop spans 14 amino acids. CDR3 nucleotide sequence: TGTGCCAGCAGCCACACACAGGGGAGGGCTGAAGCTTTCTTT. This codes for CASSHTQGRAEAFF.

This clonotype was counted ten times or more. V usage is TRBV2 and J usage is TRBJ2-7, with 12 positions matching TRBD2. This CDR3 is 14 amino acids long. Germline-derived CDR1 and CDR2 are SNHLY and FYNNEI. V lost 4 bases and J lost 3; bases outside the gene matches: 1. As DNA, the CDR3 is TGTGCCAGCAGTGGGGGACTAGCGGGCTACGAGCAGTACGTC. It codes for CASSGGLAGYEQYV.

This clonotype was seen at least ten times. The V call is TRBV5-6, the J call TRBJ2-7, with D possibly being TRBD2 (7 bases). The CDR3 runs to 14 residues. V shed 0 bases and J shed 3 bases, with 10 bases lying between them. The germline gives CDR1 SGHDT, CDR2 YYEEEE. CDR3 sequence reads: CASSLGGGLYEQYV. In DNA, the CDR3 is TGTGCCAGCAGCTTGGGCGGGGGCCTCTACGAGCAGTACGTC.

This clonotype was observed many times. The V and J genes are TRBV7-3 and TRBJ1-2; 9 positions agree with TRBD1. After removal of 5 bases from V and 3 bases from J, the junction contained 10 bases not matched to a gene. Germline-derived CDR1 and CDR2 are SGHTA and FQGTGA. The CDR3 length is 16 residues. DNA for the CDR3: TGTGCCAGCAGCCAGACAGGGGGAACGTTTCACTATGGCTACACCTTC. Translation: CASSQTGGTFHYGYTF.